Detailed here is one TCR beta chain. The target of this receptor is not known. No quality values exist for individual bases; no much larger clone is one base distant. The immunoSEQ Assay, a bias-controlled multiplex PCR, was used to amplify TCRbeta CDR3 regions from genomic DNA. The authors processed their data as follows. Within the assay, amplification of reference gene primers was used to estimate how many nucleated cells each sample contained. Sequence reads were collapsed and filtered to measure the absolute abundance of every unique TCRbeta CDR3 rearrangement. For each sample, productive Simpson clonality was calculated as the square root of Simpson's diversity index across productive rearrangements. Imported from immuneACCESS, the table was reduced by TCRdb to in-frame sequences with V and J called. These copies leave out some clones; in studies compared against another copy, an unresolved V gene accounts for under half, and the cause of the remainder is not known. The D gene and trimming were derived from the DNA, and the V and J assignments and clone size from that table. A total of over 45,000 clones appear in this sample, around 85% of them only once. The ten largest make up over 9.5% of the sample.

Each collaborating institution followed its own protocols to collect whole blood in K2EDTA tubes. For TCRbeta analysis, collaborator samples were shipped as frozen whole blood, as isolated PBMCs, or as DNA extracted from either sample type. These data originate in a study of blood T cell repertoires in COVID-19 (dated by TCRdb to the early 2020s). With respect to the entire study: The collaborator samples originated in the United States, Italy and Spain and spanned the acute and convalescent phases of COVID-19. Sample metadata almost always included a de-identified subject ID, COVID-19 status, age in years and sex. Deeply sampled blood TCRbeta repertoires from subjects exposed to, actively infected with, or recovered from COVID-19 were included in the dataset. Where available, HLA class I and class II types were obtained from metadata supplied by the sample provider rather than from assay-based typing. The prospective study material was composed of cDNA or gDNA derived from T cells, B-cell-depleted T cells, or PBMCs. Samples came from the ongoing ImmuneRACE study (first 160 participants) plus 1,254 subjects from 6 global collaborators. A freely available public database, intended as a resource for researchers studying the immune response to SARS-CoV-2, is where the repertoires were released.

Overall results and qualifications from the work: The amount of clinical and demographic metadata varied by source and participant and was provided uncurated.

The sequenced sample consisted of peripheral blood. The origin of this receptor is a human donor in a cohort sampled during active COVID-19.

The DNA sequence follows: TGTGCCAGCCTCTTCGTGGCCGGGGCCAACGTCCTGACTTTC. This codes for CASLFVAGANVLTF. The sequence joins TRBV7-2 to TRBJ2-6; the D gene lacks a confident call. From the cysteine through the phenylalanine, the CDR3 covers 14 amino acids. Only CDR3 DNA is held: 42 bases, read in frame from base 1. CDR1 and CDR2 are read off the germline V gene as SGHTA and FQGNSA. Trimming removed 8 bases from V and 4 bases from J, leaving 12 bases between the germline ends. Supplemented by the reference TRBV7-2 and TRBJ2-6 proteins around the CDR3, the complete variable domain is GAGVSQSPSNKVTEKGKDVELRCDPISGHTALYWYRQSLGQGLEFLIYFQGNSAPDKSGLPSDRFSAERTGGSVSTLTIQRTQQEDSAVYLCASLFVAGANVLTFGAGSRLTVL.